These 20 T cell receptor beta chains were sequenced from one sample in a study of T cells after yellow fever vaccination. A single record per CDR3 protein comes from TCRdb applying MiXCR to the 5' RACE reads. The sample shows some 120,000 distinct CDR3 sequences, 15% of them seen only once. Sequences were derived from CD8+ T cells sorted from PBMCs, sampled 5 days after the yellow fever booster vaccination. The source is a man younger than 35 who received the YFV17D yellow fever vaccine.

This clonotype appeared a few times. The chain uses TRBV29-1 and TRBJ2-1; D gene ambiguous. This CDR3 has 13 residues. Deletions cut 6 bases from V and 3 bases from J, with 12 bases between. Looked up from germline, CDR1 is SQVTM and CDR2 is ANQGSEA. The CDR3 region is CSVKKIDYNEQFF. Here the CDR3 DNA reads TGCAGCGTAAAAAAAATAGACTACAATGAGCAGTTCTTC.

This clonotype was observed a handful of times. The J gene is TRBJ2-5, the V gene TRBV12-5; D gene unclear. V was clipped by 0 bases and J by 5 bases, with 13 bases between them. The CDR3 extends over 15 amino acids. Germline V lookup: CDR1 LGHNT, CDR2 FRNRAP. The CDR3 DNA is TGTGCTAGTGGTTTGGTAGCCCGCCGCAAGGAGACCCAGTACTTC. As protein: CASGLVARRKETQYF.

This clonotype was seen a handful of times. This chain uses TRBV7-2 with TRBJ2-1, with 11 bases fitting TRBD1. The CDR3 is 16 residues long. J gave up 2 bases and V 1 base, and 1 base lay outside the gene matches. The germline V gene has CDR1 SGHTA and CDR2 FQGNSA. This CDR3 is CASSLVGQGAYNEQFF. The CDR3 region has the DNA TGTGCCAGCAGCTTAGTGGGACAGGGGGCCTACAATGAGCAGTTCTTC. The whole variable domain, filled in from reference TRBV7-2 and TRBJ2-1, reads GAGVSQSPSNKVTEKGKDVELRCDPISGHTALYWYRQSLGQGLEFLIYFQGNSAPDKSGLPSDRFSAERTGGSVSTLTIQRTQQEDSAVYLCASSLVGQGAYNEQFFGPGTRLTVL.

This clonotype has just a few counts. CDR3 DNA: TGTGCCAGCGCCGCCGCTAGCGGGGCCTACGAGCAGTACTTC. Translation: CASAAASGAYEQYF. The chain employs TRBV5-4 and TRBJ2-7; TRBD2 aligns across 9 bases. The CDR3 is 14 amino acids. The junction had 7 bases not matched to a gene; V was cut back by 7 bases and J by 2 bases. The germline CDR1 and CDR2 sequences are SGHNT and YYREEE (reference sequence).

This clonotype was seen a few times. V usage is TRBV6-2 or TRBV6-3 and J usage is TRBJ2-5; D is unclear. There are 15 residues in the CDR3. CDR1 is MNHEY and CDR2 is SVGEGT in the germline V gene. The V end lost 6 bases, the J end lost 5 bases, and 19 bases lay between the germline ends. The CDR3 spells CASRAPYVSLETQYF. In DNA form, the CDR3 reads TGTGCCAGCAGGGCCCCCTATGTATCTTTGGAGACCCAGTACTTC.

The V call is TRBV12-3 or TRBV12-4, the J call TRBJ2-7; 7 nucleotides agree with TRBD1. The V segment lost 3 bases and the J segment 4 bases; nucleotides outside the gene matches: 9. This CDR3 contains 15 residues. The CDR3 loop reads CASSFVGQAVYEQYF. CDR3 sequence (DNA): TGTGCCAGCAGTTTTGTCGGACAGGCTGTTTACGAGCAGTACTTC.

This clonotype occurred a few times. J is TRBJ2-1 and V is TRBV11-2; D might be TRBD2 (6 bases). This CDR3 is 12 amino acids long. V was cut by 1 base and J by 8 bases, with 6 bases left in between. Germline CDR1 and CDR2: SGHAT and FQNNGV. The CDR3 reads CASSLGGDEQFF. The CDR3 DNA reads TGTGCCAGCAGCTTAGGGGGGGATGAGCAGTTCTTC. The full variable domain, rest sourced from reference TRBV11-2 and TRBJ2-1, is EAGVAQSPRYKIIEKRQSVAFWCNPISGHATLYWYQQILGQGPKLLIQFQNNGVVDDSQLPKDRFSAERLKGVDSTLKIQPAKLEDSAVYLCASSLGGDEQFFGPGTRLTVL.

This clonotype was seen a few times. The CDR3 region has the DNA TGTGCCTGGGCAGTCCGGGAGCAGTTCTTC. It translates to CAWAVREQFF. The V and J genes are TRBV30 and TRBJ2-1; D gene ambiguous. The CDR3 totals 10 residues. The germline gives CDR1 GTSNPN, CDR2 SVGIG (reference sequence). V lost 5 bases and J 10 bases, leaving 9 bases between the germline ends.

V and J are TRBV10-3 and TRBJ1-2; unclear D gene. The V end was cut by 3 bases, the J end by 1 base, with 12 bases between. The CDR3 runs to 15 residues. Germline CDR1 and CDR2: ENHRY and SYGVKD. Here the CDR3 reads CAISERGGNNYGYTF. The DNA for the CDR3 is TGTGCCATCAGTGAACGGGGAGGAAATAACTATGGCTACACCTTC.

The chain has TRBV20-1 and TRBJ1-4; 7 bases agree with TRBD1. This CDR3 region has 15 residues. V trimming: 5 bases; J trimming: 5 bases; junction bases outside the gene matches: 11. Germline V gene data show CDR1 as DFQATT and CDR2 as SNEGSKA (reference sequence). CDR3 amino acids: CSAPEGQVPNEKLFF. The CDR3 nucleotides read TGCAGTGCTCCGGAAGGACAGGTCCCGAATGAAAAACTGTTTTTT.

The chain is built from TRBV6-5 and TRBJ2-1; perhaps D is TRBD1 or TRBD2 (7 bases each). This CDR3 region has 14 residues. Trimming cost V 1 base and J 9 bases, with 13 bases left between them. From germline, CDR1 is MNHEY and CDR2 SVGAGI. CDR3 bases: TGTGCCAGCAGTTACTTCAGGGGGGGAAGTGAGCAGTTCTTC. Translation: CASSYFRGGSEQFF.

This clonotype was seen a few times. The genes are TRBV6-5 and TRBJ2-2; D not certain. V shed 0 bases and J shed 2 bases, with 7 bases lying between them. CDR3 length: 15 amino acids. Germline-derived CDR1 and CDR2 are MNHEY and SVGAGI. The CDR3 reads CASSYSRYNTGELFF. The CDR3 DNA reads as TGTGCCAGCAGTTACTCGCGTTACAACACCGGGGAGCTGTTTTTT.

The gene calls are TRBV7-3 and TRBJ2-1, with D possibly matching TRBD2 (6 bases). Germline CDR1 reads SGHTA; CDR2 reads FQGTGA. The CDR3 covers 13 residues. Trimming shortened V by 5 bases and J by 9 bases, and 14 bases separated the two germline ends. In DNA, the CDR3 is TGTGCCAGCAGCCCGCGAGCGGAGGGTGAGCAGTTCTTC. It encodes CASSPRAEGEQFF.

The chain links TRBV20-1 to TRBJ1-2, with no clear D. The CDR3 totals 13 residues. Trimming stripped 3 bases from V and 4 bases from J, with 12 bases between. The germline V gene encodes CDR1 DFQATT and CDR2 SNEGSKA (reference sequence). The CDR3, as DNA: TGCAGTGCTAGTTACCGGAGGGCCTATGGCTACACCTTC. This sequence encodes CSASYRRAYGYTF.

This rearrangement joins TRBV3-1 to TRBJ2-5; no clear D gene. Trimming shortened V by 0 bases and J by 5 bases, and 19 bases separated the two germline ends. CDR3 length: 17 amino acids. Per germline, CDR1 LGHDT and CDR2 YNNKEL (reference sequence). CDR3 residues: CASSQDGRTSRRETQYF. The CDR3 nucleotides read TGTGCCAGCAGCCAAGACGGAAGAACGTCCCGAAGGGAGACCCAGTACTTC.

This clonotype was counted a few times. This rearrangement joins TRBV7-2 to TRBJ1-1; D is uncertain. Per germline, CDR1 SGHTA and CDR2 FQGNSA. Trimming stripped 4 bases from V and 6 bases from J, with 9 bases between. CDR3 length: 12 amino acids. CDR3 sequence: CASSYSGAEAFF. The CDR3 bases are TGTGCCAGCAGCTATAGTGGCGCTGAAGCTTTCTTT.

This clonotype was counted between two and nine times. The V gene is TRBV6-6, the J gene TRBJ2-1; 9 bases map to TRBD1. Per the germline V gene, CDR1 is MNHNY and CDR2 is SVGAGI (reference sequence). This CDR3 has 15 residues. J lost 5 bases, V lost 3 bases, and 5 bases had no gene match. CDR3 in amino acids: CASSYGQGTHNEQFF. The CDR3 DNA follows: TGTGCCAGCAGTTATGGACAGGGGACTCACAATGAGCAGTTCTTC.

This clonotype was counted a few times. This chain joins TRBV5-1 and TRBJ1-5; 8 bases match TRBD1. The V gene's germline CDR1 is SGHRS and CDR2 YFSETQ. The junction had 4 bases not matched to a gene; V was cut back by 0 bases and J by 5 bases. The CDR3 length is 15 residues. This chain's CDR3 is CASSLDPGQDQPQHF. The CDR3 DNA is TGCGCCAGCAGCTTGGACCCGGGACAGGATCAGCCCCAGCATTTT.

The rearrangement uses TRBV4-3 and TRBJ1-2, with 9 bases identical to TRBD1. V trimming: 0 bases; J trimming: 8 bases; junction bases outside the gene matches: 7. The germline V gene has CDR1 LGHNA and CDR2 YSLEER. The CDR3 extends over 15 amino acids. This CDR3 reads CASSQDEGQGRGYTF. CDR3 bases: TGCGCCAGCAGCCAAGATGAGGGACAGGGACGCGGCTACACCTTC.

This chain uses TRBV12-3 or TRBV12-4 with TRBJ2-1; D ambiguous. Trimming left V 5 bases short and J 7 bases short, with 12 bases between. The CDR3 contains 13 residues. The CDR3 coding sequence is TGTGCCAGCAGTATCCAGCCCTCAAATGAGCAGTTCTTC. Residues: CASSIQPSNEQFF.